This T cell receptor (beta chain) stems from a study of identical twins. V was clipped by 3 bases and J by 0 bases; unmatched bases: 3. This CDR3 has 15 residues. Germline assignment: CDR1 LGHDT and CDR2 YNNKEL (reference sequence). This clonotype was recorded at least ten times. MiXCR was run by TCRdb on the 5' RACE reads, yielding one entry per CDR3 protein. This table holds 350,000 or so distinct CDR3 sequences, roughly an eighth found once. The same data also went into a second study, on yellow fever vaccine responses in identical twins.

The chain links TRBV3-1 to TRBJ2-5; 8 bases line up with TRBD1. This clonotype originated in a woman aged 18 to 35 in good health. The sequencing input was CD8+ T cells sorted from blood. CDR3 residues: CASSQQGANQETQYF. CDR3 sequence (DNA): TGTGCCAGCAGCCAGCAGGGGGCTAACCAAGAGACCCAGTACTTC.